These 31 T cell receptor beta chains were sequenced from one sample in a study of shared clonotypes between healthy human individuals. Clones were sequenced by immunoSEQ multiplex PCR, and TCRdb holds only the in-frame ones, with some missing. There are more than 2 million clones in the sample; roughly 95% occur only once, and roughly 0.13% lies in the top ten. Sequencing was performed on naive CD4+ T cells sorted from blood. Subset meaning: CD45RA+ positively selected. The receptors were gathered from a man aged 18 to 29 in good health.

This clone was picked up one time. The CDR3 region has the DNA TGTGCCAGCAGCACTCAGCAGGGCCCCACCGATACGCAGTATTTT. Amino acid sequence: CASSTQQGPTDTQYF. The V call is TRBV7-9, the J call TRBJ2-3; D is perhaps TRBD1 (5 bases). CDR3 length: 15 amino acids. V lost 5 bases and J 6 bases, leaving 18 bases between the germline ends. Germline V gives CDR1 SEHNR, CDR2 FQNEAQ (reference sequence). Together with reference TRBV7-9 and TRBJ2-3, the CDR3 gives the full variable domain: DTGVSQNPRHKITKRGQNVTFRCDPISEHNRLYWYRQTLGQGPEFLTYFQNEAQLEKSRLLSDRFSAERPKGSFSTLEIQRTEQGDSAMYLCASSTQQGPTDTQYFGPGTRLTVL.

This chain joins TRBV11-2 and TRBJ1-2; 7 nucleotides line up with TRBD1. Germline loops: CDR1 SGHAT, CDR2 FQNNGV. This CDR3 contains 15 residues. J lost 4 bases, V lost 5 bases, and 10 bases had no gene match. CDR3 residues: CASSLQTGSIYGYTF. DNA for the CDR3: TGTGCCAGCAGCCTCCAGACAGGGTCAATCTATGGCTACACCTTC. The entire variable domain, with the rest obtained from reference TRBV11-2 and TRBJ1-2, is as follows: EAGVAQSPRYKIIEKRQSVAFWCNPISGHATLYWYQQILGQGPKLLIQFQNNGVVDDSQLPKDRFSAERLKGVDSTLKIQPAKLEDSAVYLCASSLQTGSIYGYTFGSGTRLTVV.

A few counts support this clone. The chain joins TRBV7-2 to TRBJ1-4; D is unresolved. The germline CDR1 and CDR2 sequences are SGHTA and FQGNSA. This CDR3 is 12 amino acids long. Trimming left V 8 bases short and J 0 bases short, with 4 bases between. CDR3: CASSPTNEKLFF. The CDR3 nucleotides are TGTGCCAGCTCCCCAACTAATGAAAAACTGTTTTTT.

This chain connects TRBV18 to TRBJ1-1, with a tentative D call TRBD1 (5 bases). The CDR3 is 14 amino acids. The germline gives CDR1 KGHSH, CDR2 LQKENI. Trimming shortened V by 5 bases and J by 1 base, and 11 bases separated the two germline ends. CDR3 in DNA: TGTGCCAGCTCAGGGGCAACAGGGAACACTGAAGCTTTCTTT. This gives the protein CASSGATGNTEAFF.

CDR3 region: CASSLWKGFRPDTQYF. Here the CDR3 DNA reads TGTGCCAGCAGTTTATGGAAGGGGTTCAGGCCAGATACGCAGTATTTT. J is TRBJ2-3 and V is TRBV28; maybe TRBD1 (5 bases). This CDR3 contains 16 residues. Germline CDR1 MDHEN, CDR2 SYDVKM. V lost 0 bases, J lost 4 bases, and 14 bases lay in between.

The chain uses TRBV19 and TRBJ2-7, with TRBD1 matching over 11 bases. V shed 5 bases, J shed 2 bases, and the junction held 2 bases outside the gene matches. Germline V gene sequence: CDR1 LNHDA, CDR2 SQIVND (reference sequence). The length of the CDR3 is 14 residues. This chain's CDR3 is CASSGTGGTYEQYF. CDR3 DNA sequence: TGTGCCAGTAGTGGGACAGGGGGGACCTACGAGCAGTACTTC.

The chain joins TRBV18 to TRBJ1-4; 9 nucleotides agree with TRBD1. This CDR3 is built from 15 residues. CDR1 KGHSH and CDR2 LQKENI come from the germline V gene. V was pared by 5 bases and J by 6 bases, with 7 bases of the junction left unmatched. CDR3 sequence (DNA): TGTGCCAGCTCATCTAGGACAGGGGCGGATGAAAAACTGTTTTTT. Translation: CASSSRTGADEKLFF.

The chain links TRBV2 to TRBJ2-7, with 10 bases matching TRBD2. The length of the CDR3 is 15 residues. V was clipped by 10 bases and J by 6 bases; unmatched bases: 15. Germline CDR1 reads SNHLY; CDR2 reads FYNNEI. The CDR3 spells CATISSSGRASEQYF. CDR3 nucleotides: TGTGCCACCATTTCTTCGAGCGGGAGGGCCTCCGAGCAGTACTTC.

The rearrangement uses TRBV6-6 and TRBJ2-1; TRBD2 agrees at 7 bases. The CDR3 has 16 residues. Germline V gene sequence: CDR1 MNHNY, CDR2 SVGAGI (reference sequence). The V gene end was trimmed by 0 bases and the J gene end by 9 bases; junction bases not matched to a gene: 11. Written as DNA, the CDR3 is TGTGCCAGCAGTTACTCCCCAGCGGGGATAGCTATTGAGCAGTTCTTC. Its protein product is CASSYSPAGIAIEQFF.

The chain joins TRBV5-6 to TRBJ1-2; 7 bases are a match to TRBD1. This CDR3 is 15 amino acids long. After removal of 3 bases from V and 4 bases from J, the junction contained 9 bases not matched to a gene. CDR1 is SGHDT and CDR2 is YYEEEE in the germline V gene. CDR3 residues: CASSWGTVLSYGYTF. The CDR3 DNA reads TGTGCCAGCAGCTGGGGGACAGTCCTCTCCTATGGCTACACCTTC. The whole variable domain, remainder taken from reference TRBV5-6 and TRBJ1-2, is DAGVTQSPTHLIKTRGQQVTLRCSPKSGHDTVSWYQQALGQGPQFIFQYYEEEERQRGNFPDRFSGHQFPNYSSELNVNALLLGDSALYLCASSWGTVLSYGYTFGSGTRLTVV.

The CDR3 DNA reads as TGTGCCAGCAGCCCCGACAGTGGTAGTATTGGAAACACCATATATTTT. It specifies CASSPDSGSIGNTIYF. The chain combines TRBV14 with TRBJ1-3; D possibly corresponds to TRBD1 (5 bases). CDR3 length equals 16 residues. V lost 4 bases and J lost 3, with 16 bases in between. Germline V gives CDR1 SGHDN, CDR2 FVKESK.

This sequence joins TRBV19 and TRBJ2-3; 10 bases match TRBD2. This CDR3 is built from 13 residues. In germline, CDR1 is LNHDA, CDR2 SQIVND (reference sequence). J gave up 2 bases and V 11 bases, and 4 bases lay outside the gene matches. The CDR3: CASGLAITDTQYF. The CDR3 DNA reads TGTGCCTCGGGACTAGCGATCACAGATACGCAGTATTTT. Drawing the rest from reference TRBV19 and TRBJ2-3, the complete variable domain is DGGITQSPKYLFRKEGQNVTLSCEQNLNHDAMYWYRQDPGQGLRLIYYSQIVNDFQKGDIAEGYSVSREKKESFPLTVTSAQKNPTAFYLCASGLAITDTQYFGPGTRLTVL.

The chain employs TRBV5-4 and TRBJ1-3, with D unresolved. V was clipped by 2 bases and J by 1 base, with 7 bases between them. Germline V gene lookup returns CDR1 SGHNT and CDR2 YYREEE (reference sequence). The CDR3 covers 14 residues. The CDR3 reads CASSFSGSGNTIYF. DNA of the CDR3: TGTGCCAGCAGCTTTTCGGGGTCTGGAAACACCATATATTTT.

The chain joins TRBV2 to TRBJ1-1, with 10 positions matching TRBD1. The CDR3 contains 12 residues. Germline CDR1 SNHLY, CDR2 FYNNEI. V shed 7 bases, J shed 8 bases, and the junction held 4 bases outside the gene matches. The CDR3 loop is CASKGQGVEAFF. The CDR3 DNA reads TGTGCCAGCAAAGGACAGGGGGTCGAAGCTTTCTTT.

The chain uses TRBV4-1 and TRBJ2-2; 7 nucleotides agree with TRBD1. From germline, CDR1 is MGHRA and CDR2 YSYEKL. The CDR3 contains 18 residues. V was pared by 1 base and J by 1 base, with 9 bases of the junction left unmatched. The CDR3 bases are TGCGCCAGCAGCCAAGGGCGGGCGAGACAGGGGAACACCGGGGAGCTGTTTTTT. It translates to CASSQGRARQGNTGELFF.

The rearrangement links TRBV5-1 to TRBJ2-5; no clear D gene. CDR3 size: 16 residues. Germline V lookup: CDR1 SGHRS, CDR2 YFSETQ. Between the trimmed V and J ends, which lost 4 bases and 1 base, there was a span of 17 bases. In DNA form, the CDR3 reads TGCGCCAGCAGCGCGCGTTTAGCAGGTACCCAAGAGACCCAGTACTTC. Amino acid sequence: CASSARLAGTQETQYF.

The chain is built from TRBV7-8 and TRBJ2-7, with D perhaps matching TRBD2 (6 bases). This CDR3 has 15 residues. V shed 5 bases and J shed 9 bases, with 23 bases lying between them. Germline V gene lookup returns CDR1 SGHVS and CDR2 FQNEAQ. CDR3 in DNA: TGTGCCAGCAGCCAGGGACTGGAGCCCCTACGGGGGCAGTACTTC. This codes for CASSQGLEPLRGQYF.

CDR3 in DNA: TGTGCCAGCAGCTATGGGACAGGGAACTACGAGCAGTACTTC. This translates into CASSYGTGNYEQYF. The rearrangement links TRBV6-5 to TRBJ2-7, with 9 positions matching TRBD1. This CDR3 is built from 14 residues. Unmatched junction bases numbered 6, after V lost 6 bases and J lost 3 bases. Germline V gene lookup returns CDR1 MNHEY and CDR2 SVGAGI.

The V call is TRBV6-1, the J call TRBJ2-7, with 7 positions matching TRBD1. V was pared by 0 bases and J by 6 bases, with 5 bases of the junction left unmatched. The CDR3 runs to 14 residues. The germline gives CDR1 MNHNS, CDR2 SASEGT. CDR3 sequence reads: CASSEAASGGEQYF. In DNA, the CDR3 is TGTGCCAGCAGTGAAGCGGCGTCAGGGGGCGAGCAGTACTTC.

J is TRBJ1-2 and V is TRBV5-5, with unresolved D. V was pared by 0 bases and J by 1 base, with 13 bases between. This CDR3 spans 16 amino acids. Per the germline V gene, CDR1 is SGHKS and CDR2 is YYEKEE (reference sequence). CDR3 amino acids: CASSLVAQSRNYGYTF. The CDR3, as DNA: TGTGCCAGCAGCTTGGTCGCACAAAGCCGTAACTATGGCTACACCTTC.

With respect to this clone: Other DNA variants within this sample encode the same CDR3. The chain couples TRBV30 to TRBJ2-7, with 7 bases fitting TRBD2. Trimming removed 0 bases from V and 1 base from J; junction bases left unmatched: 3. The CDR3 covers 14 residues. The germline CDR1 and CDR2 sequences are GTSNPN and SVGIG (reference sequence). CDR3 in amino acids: CAWSVQGGSYEQYF. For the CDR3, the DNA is TGTGCCTGGAGTGTCCAGGGAGGGTCCTACGAGCAGTACTTC.

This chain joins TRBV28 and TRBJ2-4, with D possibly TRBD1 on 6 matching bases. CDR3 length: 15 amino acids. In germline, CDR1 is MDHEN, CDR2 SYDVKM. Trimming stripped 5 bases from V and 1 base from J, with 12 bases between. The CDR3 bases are TGTGCCAGCAGTCCACAGGGTTGGGCCAAAAACATTCAGTACTTC. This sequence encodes CASSPQGWAKNIQYF.

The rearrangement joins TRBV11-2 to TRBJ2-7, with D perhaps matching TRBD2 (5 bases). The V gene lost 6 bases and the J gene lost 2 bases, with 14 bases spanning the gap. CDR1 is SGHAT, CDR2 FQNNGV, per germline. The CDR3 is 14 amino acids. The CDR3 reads CASRPRGHAYEQYF. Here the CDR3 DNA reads TGTGCCAGCAGACCCAGAGGGCACGCCTACGAGCAGTACTTC.

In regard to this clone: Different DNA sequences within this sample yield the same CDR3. CDR3: CASSLGGIQETQYF. The CDR3, as DNA: TGCGCCAGCAGCTTGGGAGGGATCCAAGAGACCCAGTACTTC. V is TRBV5-1 and J is TRBJ2-5; maybe TRBD2 (5 bases). Germline V gene data show CDR1 as SGHRS and CDR2 as YFSETQ. Trimming took off 0 bases at V and 1 base at J, with 7 bases between the two ends. This CDR3 contains 14 residues.

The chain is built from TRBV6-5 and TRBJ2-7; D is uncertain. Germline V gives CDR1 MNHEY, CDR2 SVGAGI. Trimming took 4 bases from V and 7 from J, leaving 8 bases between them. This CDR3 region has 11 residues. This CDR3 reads CASSSSREQYF. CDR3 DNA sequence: TGTGCCAGCAGTTCTAGTCGGGAGCAGTACTTC.

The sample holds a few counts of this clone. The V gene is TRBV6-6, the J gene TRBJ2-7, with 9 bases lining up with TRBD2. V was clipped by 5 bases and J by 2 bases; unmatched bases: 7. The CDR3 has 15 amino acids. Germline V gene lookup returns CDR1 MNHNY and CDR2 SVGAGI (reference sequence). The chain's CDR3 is CASSPGGGRAYEQYF. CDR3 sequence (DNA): TGTGCCAGCAGTCCCGGGGGCGGGAGGGCCTACGAGCAGTACTTC.

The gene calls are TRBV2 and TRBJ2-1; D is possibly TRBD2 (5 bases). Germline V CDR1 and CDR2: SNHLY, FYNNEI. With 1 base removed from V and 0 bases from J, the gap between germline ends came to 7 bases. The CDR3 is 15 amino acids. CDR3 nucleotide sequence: TGTGCCAGCAGTGAAGGACGGGACTCCTACAATGAGCAGTTCTTC. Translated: CASSEGRDSYNEQFF.

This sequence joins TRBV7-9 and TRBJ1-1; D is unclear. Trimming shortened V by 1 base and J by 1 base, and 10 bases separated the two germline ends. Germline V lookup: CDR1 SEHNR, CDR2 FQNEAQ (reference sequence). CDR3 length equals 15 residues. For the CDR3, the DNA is TGTGCCAGCAGCTTAGGAGGGATCCGGAACACTGAAGCTTTCTTT. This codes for CASSLGGIRNTEAFF.

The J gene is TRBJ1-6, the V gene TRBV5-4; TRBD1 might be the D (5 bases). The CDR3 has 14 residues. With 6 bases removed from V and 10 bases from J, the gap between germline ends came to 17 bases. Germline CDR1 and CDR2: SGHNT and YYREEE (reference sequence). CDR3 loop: CASNVGTPESPLHF. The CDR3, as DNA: TGTGCCAGCAACGTCGGGACCCCCGAATCACCCCTCCACTTT. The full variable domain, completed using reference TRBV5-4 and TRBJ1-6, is ETGVTQSPTHLIKTRGQQVTLRCSSQSGHNTVSWYQQALGQGPQFIFQYYREEENGRGNFPPRFSGLQFPNYSSELNVNALELDDSALYLCASNVGTPESPLHFGNGTRLTVT.

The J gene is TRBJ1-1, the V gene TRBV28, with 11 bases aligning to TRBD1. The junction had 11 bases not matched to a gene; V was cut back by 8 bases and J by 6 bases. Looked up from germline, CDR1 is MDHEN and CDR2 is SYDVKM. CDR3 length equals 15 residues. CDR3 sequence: CASWGGRDRGSEAFF. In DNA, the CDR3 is TGTGCCAGCTGGGGAGGTCGGGACAGGGGGTCTGAAGCTTTCTTT.

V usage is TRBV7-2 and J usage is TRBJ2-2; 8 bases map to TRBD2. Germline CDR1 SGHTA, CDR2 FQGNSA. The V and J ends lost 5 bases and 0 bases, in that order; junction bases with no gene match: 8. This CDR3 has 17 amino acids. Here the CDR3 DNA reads TGTGCCAGCAGCGCCCGCGGTAGCGGGACGAACACCGGGGAGCTGTTTTTT. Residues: CASSARGSGTNTGELFF.